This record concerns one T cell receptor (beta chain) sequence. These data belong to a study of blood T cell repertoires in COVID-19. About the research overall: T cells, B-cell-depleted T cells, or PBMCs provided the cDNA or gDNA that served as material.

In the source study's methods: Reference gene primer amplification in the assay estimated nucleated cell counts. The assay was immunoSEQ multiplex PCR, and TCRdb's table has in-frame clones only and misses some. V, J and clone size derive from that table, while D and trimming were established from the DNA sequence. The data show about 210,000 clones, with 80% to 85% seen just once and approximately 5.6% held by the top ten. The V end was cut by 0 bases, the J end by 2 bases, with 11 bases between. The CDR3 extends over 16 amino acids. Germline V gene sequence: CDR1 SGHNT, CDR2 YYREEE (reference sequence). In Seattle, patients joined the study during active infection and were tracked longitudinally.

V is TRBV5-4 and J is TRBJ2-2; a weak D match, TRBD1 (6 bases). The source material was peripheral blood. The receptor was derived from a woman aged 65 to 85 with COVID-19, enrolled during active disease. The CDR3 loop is CASSLVPGANTGELFF. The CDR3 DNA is TGTGCCAGCAGCTTGGTTCCAGGGGCAAACACCGGGGAGCTGTTTTTT.